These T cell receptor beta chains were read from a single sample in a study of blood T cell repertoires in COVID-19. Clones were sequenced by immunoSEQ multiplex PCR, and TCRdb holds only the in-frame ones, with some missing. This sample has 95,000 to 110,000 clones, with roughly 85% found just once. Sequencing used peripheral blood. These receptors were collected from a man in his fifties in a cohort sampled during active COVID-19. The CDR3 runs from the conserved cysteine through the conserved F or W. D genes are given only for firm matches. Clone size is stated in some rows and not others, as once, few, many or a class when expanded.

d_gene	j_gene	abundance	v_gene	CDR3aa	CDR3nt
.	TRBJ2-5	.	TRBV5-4	CASSLVGGQETQYF	TGTGCCAGCAGCTTGGTGGGGGGACAAGAGACCCAGTACTTC
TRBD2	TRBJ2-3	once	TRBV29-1	CSVTSGGNTDTQYF	TGCAGCGTGACTAGCGGGGGTAACACAGATACGCAGTATTTT
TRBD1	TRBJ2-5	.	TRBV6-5	CASSSTGTGKETQYF	TGTGCCAGCAGTTCAACCGGGACAGGGAAAGAGACCCAGTACTTC
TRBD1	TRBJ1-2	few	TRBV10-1	CASSESGQRYGYTF	TGCGCCAGCAGTGAGTCGGGACAGCGCTATGGCTACACCTTC
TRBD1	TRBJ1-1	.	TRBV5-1	CASSLGQGLSAFF	TGCGCCAGCAGCTTAGGACAGGGGCTTTCAGCTTTCTTT
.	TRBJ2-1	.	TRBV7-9	CASSLGQGNEQFF	TGTGCCAGCAGCTTAGGGCAGGGGAATGAGCAGTTCTTC
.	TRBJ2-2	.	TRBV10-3	CAISESSGGRAGELFF	TGTGCCATCAGTGAGTCGTCGGGGGGCCGGGCCGGGGAGCTGTTTTTT
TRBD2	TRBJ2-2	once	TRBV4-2	CASSQGDYELFF	TGTGCCAGCAGCCAAGGGGACTACGAGCTGTTTTTT
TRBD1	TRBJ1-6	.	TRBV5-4	CASRQGAGGDSPLHF	TGTGCCAGCAGACAGGGGGCGGGCGGGGATTCACCCCTCCACTTT
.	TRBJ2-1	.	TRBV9	CASSVAGEGYNEQFF	TGTGCCAGCAGCGTAGCAGGGGAGGGCTACAATGAGCAGTTCTTC
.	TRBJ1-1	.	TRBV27	CASSSGRWNTEAFF	TGTGCCAGCAGTTCTGGCAGATGGAACACTGAAGCTTTCTTT
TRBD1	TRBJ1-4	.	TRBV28	CASSPPGQGTQKLFF	TGTGCCAGCAGTCCCCCGGGACAGGGGACGCAGAAACTGTTTTTT
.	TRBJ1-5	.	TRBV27	CASQPREYSNQPQHF	TGTGCCAGCCAACCGAGGGAATATAGCAATCAGCCCCAGCATTTT
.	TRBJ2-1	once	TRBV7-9	CASSLAGQRTGNEQFF	TGTGCCAGCAGCTTAGCCGGACAGCGGACGGGCAATGAGCAGTTCTTC
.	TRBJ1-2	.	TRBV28	CATVRGRWYGYTF	TGTGCCACCGTTCGGGGAAGGTGGTATGGCTACACCTTC
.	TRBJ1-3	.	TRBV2	CASSGTASGNTIYF	TGTGCCAGCAGTGGGACAGCCTCTGGAAACACCATATATTTT
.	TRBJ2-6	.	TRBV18	CASSPEGVLTF	TGTGCCAGCTCACCGGAGGGCGTCCTGACTTTC
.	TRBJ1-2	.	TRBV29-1	CSVVEAPDGYTF	TGCAGCGTTGTCGAGGCCCCGGATGGCTACACCTTC
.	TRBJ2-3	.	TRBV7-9	CASSRSGTDTQYF	TGTGCCAGCAGCCGGTCGGGGACAGATACGCAGTATTTT
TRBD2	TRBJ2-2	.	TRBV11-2	CASSLGPAGGLIPGELFF	TGTGCCAGCAGCTTAGGTCCAGCGGGGGGGCTAATCCCCGGGGAGCTGTTTTTT
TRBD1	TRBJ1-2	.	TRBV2	CASSVRDSDYGYTF	TGTGCCAGCAGCGTCCGGGACAGCGACTATGGCTACACCTTC
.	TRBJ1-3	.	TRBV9	CASSVNPSLSSGNTIYF	TGTGCCAGCAGCGTCAATCCATCGTTGAGCTCTGGAAACACCATATATTTT
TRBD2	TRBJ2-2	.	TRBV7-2	CASSAAGDTGELFF	TGTGCCAGCAGCGCAGCGGGGGACACCGGGGAGCTGTTTTTT
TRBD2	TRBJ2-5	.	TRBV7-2	CASSPTSGGAGLETQYF	TGTGCCAGCAGCCCGACTAGCGGGGGGGCCGGATTAGAGACCCAGTACTTC
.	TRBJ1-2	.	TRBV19	CASSRDAAYGYTF	TGTGCCAGTAGTCGCGACGCGGCCTATGGCTACACCTTC
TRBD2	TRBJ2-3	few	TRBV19	CASSITSGTDTQYF	TGTGCCAGTAGTATTACTAGCGGCACAGATACGCAGTATTTT
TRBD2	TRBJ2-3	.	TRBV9	CASSPRLAGADTQYF	TGTGCCAGCAGCCCAAGACTAGCGGGGGCAGATACGCAGTATTTT
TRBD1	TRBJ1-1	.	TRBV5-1	CASSPRTGSNTEAFF	TGCGCCAGCAGCCCGCGGACAGGGTCGAACACTGAAGCTTTCTTT
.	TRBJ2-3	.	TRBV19	CASSNLAGTDTQYF	TGTGCCAGTAGTAATCTCGCGGGCACAGATACGCAGTATTTT
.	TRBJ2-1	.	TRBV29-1	CSVEGGWGRSYNEQFF	TGCAGCGTTGAAGGGGGGTGGGGGAGGTCCTACAATGAGCAGTTCTTC
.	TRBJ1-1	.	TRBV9	CASSATGYTITEAFF	TGTGCCAGCAGCGCGACGGGATACACAATTACTGAAGCTTTCTTT
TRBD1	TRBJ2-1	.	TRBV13	CASSKTPGTAYNEQFF	TGTGCCAGCAGCAAAACTCCCGGGACAGCCTACAATGAGCAGTTCTTC
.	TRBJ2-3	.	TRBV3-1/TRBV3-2	CASSQGGHGSTDTQYF	TGTGCCAGCAGCCAAGGAGGACACGGGTCCACAGATACGCAGTATTTT
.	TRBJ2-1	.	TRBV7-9	CASSYRDHEQFF	TGTGCCAGCAGCTACAGGGACCATGAGCAGTTCTTC
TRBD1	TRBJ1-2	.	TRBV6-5	CASSYSTGLRYGYTF	TGTGCCAGCAGTTACTCGACAGGGTTACGCTATGGCTACACCTTC
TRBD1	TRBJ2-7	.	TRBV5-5	CASSFRGTGAYEQYF	TGTGCCAGCAGCTTCCGGGGGACAGGAGCCTACGAGCAGTACTTC
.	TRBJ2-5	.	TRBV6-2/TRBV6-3	CASTPFRGIQETQYF	TGTGCCAGCACCCCCTTTCGCGGGATCCAAGAGACCCAGTACTTC
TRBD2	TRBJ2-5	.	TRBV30	CAWSAGLDIQETQYF	TGTGCCTGGAGTGCCGGACTAGACATCCAAGAGACCCAGTACTTC
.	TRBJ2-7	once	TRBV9	CASSVGGDSYEQYF	TGTGCCAGCAGCGTAGGCGGGGACTCCTACGAGCAGTACTTC